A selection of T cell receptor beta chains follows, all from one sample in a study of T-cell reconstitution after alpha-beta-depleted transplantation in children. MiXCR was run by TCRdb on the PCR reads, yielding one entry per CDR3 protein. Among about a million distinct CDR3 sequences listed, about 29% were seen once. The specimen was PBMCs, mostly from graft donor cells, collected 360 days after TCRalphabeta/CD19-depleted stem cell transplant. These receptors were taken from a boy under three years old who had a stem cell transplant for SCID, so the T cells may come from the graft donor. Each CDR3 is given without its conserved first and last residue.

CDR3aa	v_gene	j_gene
ASSFDAGTSGDQF	TRBV5-1	TRBJ2-1
ASSPGTLAKNIQY	TRBV5-1	TRBJ2-4
ASSFRENTEAF	TRBV5-1	TRBJ1-1
SDEPGGSNQPQH	TRBV29-1	TRBJ1-5
ATSRGGGTLSEKLF	TRBV15	TRBJ1-4
ASSLKAGLFSYEQY	TRBV7-6	TRBJ2-7
ASSEAWTGVKEQY	TRBV2	TRBJ2-7
ASSPSGGLANEQF	TRBV5-5	TRBJ2-1
ASSLPSGETYNEQF	TRBV12-3/TRBV12-4	TRBJ2-1
ASSPTLTGNTIY	TRBV7-8	TRBJ1-3
ASSLPPRGDTEAF	TRBV5-1	TRBJ1-1
SASYNGRENQPQH	TRBV20-1	TRBJ1-5
ASTRLEGAAGYT	TRBV6-5	TRBJ1-2
ASSRKRDPWTQY	TRBV18	TRBJ2-5
ASSSRLAGDHAGHTDTQY	TRBV9	TRBJ2-3
ASSLAAGGWNEQF	TRBV5-1	TRBJ2-1
ATSDLPGVGYNEQF	TRBV24-1	TRBJ2-1
ASSWARDRILLGANVLT	TRBV5-1	TRBJ2-6
ASSQDPSGDHSYNEQF	TRBV4-3	TRBJ2-1
ASSALAAGGFKNIQY	TRBV2	TRBJ2-4
SARLLLGRGRVNTEAF	TRBV20-1	TRBJ1-1
ASGRAAQNTEAF	TRBV4-2	TRBJ1-1
ASSSASEQY	TRBV6-5	TRBJ2-7
AISDLPGEAARDEQY	TRBV10-3	TRBJ2-7
ASSPPTGPLGNVLT	TRBV19	TRBJ2-6
ASSPPLSGTGSEQY	TRBV18	TRBJ2-7
ASSLQGAGTEAF	TRBV12-3/TRBV12-4	TRBJ1-1